This entry lists 13 T cell receptor beta chains sequenced from one sample in a study of shared T cell receptors in the human thymus. Profiled with immunoSEQ multiplex PCR; TCRdb holds only in-frame clones, not every one. There are under 700,000 clones in the sample; around 78% occur only once, and more than 0.01% lies in the top ten. These sequences were also reported in another study, on human thymus T cells.

Sequenced: thymocytes. These TCRs come from a boy under three years old with a congenital heart defect.

J is TRBJ1-2 and V is TRBV27, with a possible D match to TRBD1 (6 bases). Per germline, CDR1 MNHEY and CDR2 SMNVEV (reference sequence). Trimming removed 6 bases at V and 8 bases at J, with 19 bases between. The CDR3 sequence is 14 residues long. CDR3 loop: CASRLDRRWGGYTF. The DNA of the CDR3 is TGTGCCAGCAGACTTGACAGGAGATGGGGGGGCTACACCTTC.

V gene TRBV4-1 combines with J gene TRBJ2-5; D is unclear. The CDR3 loop spans 13 amino acids. Germline V gene sequence: CDR1 MGHRA, CDR2 YSYEKL. V was shortened by 1 base and J by 4 bases, with 7 bases between the two germline ends. CDR3 region: CASSQGIVETQYF. The CDR3 nucleotides read TGCGCCAGCAGCCAAGGTATTGTAGAGACCCAGTACTTC.

The rearrangement links TRBV30 to TRBJ2-4; 11 bases match TRBD1. This CDR3 is 13 amino acids long. Germline CDR1 GTSNPN, CDR2 SVGIG (reference sequence). J lost 7 bases, V lost 5 bases, and 4 bases had no gene match. The CDR3 reads CAWGTGGMNIQYF. The CDR3 region has the DNA TGTGCCTGGGGGACAGGGGGTATGAACATTCAGTACTTC.

This clone appeared a few times. The gene calls are TRBV27 and TRBJ2-5; TRBD1 aligns across 8 bases. V dropped 8 bases and J dropped 4; count of bases not matched to a gene: 6. Germline CDR1 is MNHEY and CDR2 is SMNVEV (reference sequence). The CDR3 has 13 amino acids. In DNA, the CDR3 is TGTGCCAGCGCCCAGGGGGCAGGAGAGACCCAGTACTTC. Amino acids: CASAQGAGETQYF.

CDR3 in amino acids: CASSPGQGGDTQYF. The CDR3 coding sequence is TGTGCCAGCAGTCCAGGACAGGGTGGAGATACGCAGTATTTT. This chain links TRBV27 with TRBJ2-3; the match to TRBD1 covers 8 bases. Per germline, CDR1 MNHEY and CDR2 SMNVEV (reference sequence). The length of the CDR3 is 14 residues. With 5 bases clipped from V and 5 bases from J, the junction kept 6 bases outside the gene matches.

In its sample, this clone was seen a few times. The chain has TRBV10-3 and TRBJ2-7; 7 bases are a match to TRBD1. From germline, CDR1 is ENHRY and CDR2 SYGVKD. CDR3 length: 14 amino acids. J lost 2 bases, V lost 7 bases, and 8 bases had no gene match. CDR3: CAIKSGQDAYEQYF. Here the CDR3 DNA reads TGTGCCATCAAAAGCGGACAGGATGCCTACGAGCAGTACTTC.

The rearrangement uses TRBV4-1 and TRBJ1-5; D gene ambiguous. Germline lookup yields CDR1 MGHRA and CDR2 YSYEKL. The CDR3 has 19 residues. V gave up 0 bases and J gave up 0 bases, with 18 bases separating them. The CDR3 nucleotides read TGCGCCAGCAGCCAAGAAGCTGGGAGACCAAACTATAGCAATCAGCCCCAGCATTTT. Translating it yields CASSQEAGRPNYSNQPQHF.

The chain combines TRBV11-3 with TRBJ2-7; 7 bases are a match to TRBD2. The V segment lost 5 bases and the J segment 6 bases; nucleotides outside the gene matches: 16. This CDR3 region has 16 residues. From germline, CDR1 is SGHNT and CDR2 YENEEA. The CDR3 DNA sequence: TGTGCCAGCAGCCCGTACGAGGGGCGGGAGCCCGTCGAGCAGTACTTC. It is translated as CASSPYEGREPVEQYF.

The J gene is TRBJ2-1, the V gene TRBV6-4; 10 bases fit TRBD2. CDR3 length: 19 residues. The germline V gene encodes CDR1 MRHNA and CDR2 SNTAGT. The J segment lost 3 bases and the V segment lost 1 base, leaving 12 bases of the junction unmatched. This chain's CDR3 is CASSDFPAGGPHFYNEQFF. CDR3 DNA: TGTGCCAGCAGTGACTTTCCAGCGGGAGGGCCTCATTTCTACAATGAGCAGTTCTTC.

The V call is TRBV10-3, the J call TRBJ2-1; D is unresolved. Germline V lookup: CDR1 ENHRY, CDR2 SYGVKD. The V end lost 6 bases, the J end lost 7 bases, and 19 bases lay between the germline ends. CDR3 size: 15 residues. CDR3 sequence: CAISGQVGSPNEQFF. The CDR3 region has the DNA TGTGCCATCAGCGGTCAGGTCGGATCCCCAAATGAGCAGTTCTTC.

The rearrangement uses TRBV4-3 and TRBJ1-2; D call uncertain. Germline CDR1 reads LGHNA; CDR2 reads YSLEER. The V end lost 0 bases, the J end lost 4 bases, and 12 bases lay between the germline ends. The CDR3 totals 15 residues. The DNA for the CDR3 is TGCGCCAGCAGCCAAGAATCGGAGGGCTGCTATGGCTACACCTTC. Translated, it gives CASSQESEGCYGYTF.

This clone was seen once. The J gene is TRBJ1-1, the V gene TRBV9; TRBD1 is a possible D gene (5 bases). Trimming removed 5 bases from V and 2 bases from J, with 13 bases in between. This CDR3 contains 14 residues. Germline CDR1 reads SGDLS; CDR2 reads YYNGEE. CDR3 protein: CASSLGGDNTEAFF. DNA for the CDR3: TGTGCCAGCAGTTTGGGGGGGGATAACACTGAAGCTTTCTTT.

The J gene is TRBJ2-7, the V gene TRBV7-9, with D uncertain. The CDR3 extends over 16 amino acids. Per the germline V gene, CDR1 is SEHNR and CDR2 is FQNEAQ (reference sequence). Trimming pared 1 base from V and 4 bases from J, leaving 17 bases between. The CDR3: CASSLVALYGRYEQYF. The CDR3 DNA reads as TGTGCCAGCAGCTTAGTTGCCCTCTACGGCAGGTACGAGCAGTACTTC.